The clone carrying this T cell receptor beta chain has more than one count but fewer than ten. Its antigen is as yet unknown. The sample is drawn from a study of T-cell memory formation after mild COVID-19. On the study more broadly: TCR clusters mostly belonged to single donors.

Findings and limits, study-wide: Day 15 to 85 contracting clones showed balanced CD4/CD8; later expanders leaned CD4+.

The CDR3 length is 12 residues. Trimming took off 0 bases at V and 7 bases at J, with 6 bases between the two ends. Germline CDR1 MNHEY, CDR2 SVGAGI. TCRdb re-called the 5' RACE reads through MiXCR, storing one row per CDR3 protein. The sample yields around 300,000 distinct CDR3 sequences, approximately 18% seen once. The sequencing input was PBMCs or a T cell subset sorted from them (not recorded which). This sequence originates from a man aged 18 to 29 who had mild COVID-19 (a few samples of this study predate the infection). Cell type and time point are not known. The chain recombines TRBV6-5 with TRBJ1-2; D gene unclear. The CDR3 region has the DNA TGTGCCAGCAGTTACTCCGGTCGTGGCTACACCTTC. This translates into CASSYSGRGYTF.